A single sample gave rise to the 2 T cell receptor beta chains below, sequenced in a study of beta chain features in type 1 diabetes. Study conclusions and caveats: Across all four CD4+ subsets, people with type 1 diabetes showed modestly shorter TCRB CDR3s.

The isolated RNA, all of it, was reverse transcribed, so expressed TCRB transcripts were what got sequenced. Here immunoSEQ multiplex PCR was the method, and the copy in TCRdb shows in-frame clones only, minus some. The sample includes around 360,000 clones, over 9.5% of them seen just once. No antigens are known for them. Specimen: naive CD4+ T cells from blood. These receptors were collected from a woman younger than 30 with type 1 diabetes.

The table lists this clone with a few counts. The rearrangement joins TRBV25-1 to TRBJ2-7; a weak D match, TRBD2 (5 bases). There are 15 residues in the CDR3. The germline V gene encodes CDR1 MGHDK and CDR2 SYGVNS. Trimming took 3 bases from V and 1 from J, leaving 13 bases between them. Here the CDR3 DNA reads TGTGCCAGCAGTGATCCGGGGTCAGCTTCCTACGAGCAGTACTTC. This translates into CASSDPGSASYEQYF.

The CDR3 sequence: CASSQEWGADTQYF. As DNA, the CDR3 is TGTGCCAGCAGCCAAGAATGGGGGGCAGATACGCAGTATTTT. The gene calls are TRBV14 and TRBJ2-3, with D possibly matching TRBD2 (6 bases). The germline CDR1 and CDR2 sequences are SGHDN and FVKESK. Deletions cut 0 bases from V and 4 bases from J, with 8 bases between. The CDR3 runs to 14 residues. The variable domain in full, completed from reference TRBV14 and TRBJ2-3, reads EAGVTQFPSHSVIEKGQTVTLRCDPISGHDNLYWYRRVMGKEIKFLLHFVKESKQDESGMPNNRFLAERTGGTYSTLKVQPAELEDSGVYFCASSQEWGADTQYFGPGTRLTVL.